This TCR beta chain was recorded in a study of blood T cell repertoires in COVID-19. V gave up 4 bases and J gave up 6 bases; unmatched junction bases: 10. Germline CDR1 is MGHRA and CDR2 is YSYEKL. This CDR3 is built from 16 residues. Some clones are missing from TCRdb's copy, which holds only in-frame ones; the method was immunoSEQ multiplex PCR. This repertoire shows about 180,000 clones, 79% found once; its top ten account for around 8.1%. Sequenced input: peripheral blood. This clonotype was obtained from a woman aged 60-75 years with COVID-19, enrolled during active disease. The V call is TRBV4-1, the J call TRBJ2-2, with 8 bases matching TRBD2. CDR3 amino acids: CASSLIRGGAPGELFF. The CDR3, as DNA: TGCGCCAGCAGCCTGATTCGGGGGGGGGCCCCCGGGGAGCTGTTTTTT.